This T cell receptor (beta chain) was sequenced for a study of shared clonotypes between healthy human individuals. About the research overall: CD4 naive cells filled three plates per donor, CD4 memory three, CD8 naive two and CD8 memory one.

Study-wide points: Generally, naive subsets (rather than memory subsets) showed larger estimated richness.

Sorted-subset replicate PCR reactions contained roughly 200 ng DNA, corresponding to about 30,000 T cell genomes. The method was immunoSEQ multiplex PCR; TCRdb's version includes in-frame clones alone and lacks a portion of them. Here the sample spans roughly 300,000 clones, 80% to 90% being singletons. Trimming shortened V by 2 bases and J by 4 bases, and 14 bases separated the two germline ends. There are 14 residues in the CDR3. Germline CDR1 and CDR2: GTSNPN and SVGIG (reference sequence). With respect to this clone: The antigen is not known.

The chain carries TRBV30 and TRBJ1-1; D might be TRBD1 (6 bases). Sequencing was done on a sample of memory CD8+ T cells sorted from blood. Subset noted: CD45RO+ cells pooled with CCR7-negative TemRA cells. This clonotype was obtained from a man between 18 and 35 years old in good health. The CDR3 coding sequence is TGTGCCTGGAGTCTGGGGGGCCCGGGCACTGAAGCTTTCTTT. It specifies CAWSLGGPGTEAFF.